Following are 28 T cell receptor beta chains from one sample sequenced in a study of T cells in tuberculosis. As for time point: new active TB diagnosis, blood taken before or within 7 days of starting treatment. This table comes from immunoSEQ multiplex PCR, and its TCRdb copy is limited to in-frame clones, with some not included. Among approximately 46,000 clones listed, nearly 95% were seen once. The source material was PBMCs, sampled at tuberculosis diagnosis. The receptors come from an adult with tuberculosis.

This clone was counted only a few times. The chain recombines TRBV2 with TRBJ1-6, with D tentatively TRBD1 (5 bases). Germline lookup yields CDR1 SNHLY and CDR2 FYNNEI. The CDR3 runs to 14 residues. The V end lost 5 bases, the J end lost 8 bases, and 13 bases lay between the germline ends. The CDR3 sequence: CASSLTVRDSPLHF. In DNA form, the CDR3 reads TGTGCCAGCAGTCTGACAGTCCGCGATTCACCCCTCCACTTT.

The chain employs TRBV10-2 and TRBJ2-3; no clear D. The CDR3 runs to 16 residues. The germline V gene has CDR1 WSHSY and CDR2 SAAADI. V was cut by 4 bases and J by 0 bases, with 14 bases left in between. In DNA form, the CDR3 reads TGCGCCAGCAGTGGAACTTTCGGCGGTAGCACAGATACGCAGTATTTT. Translation gives CASSGTFGGSTDTQYF.

The chain employs TRBV7-8 and TRBJ2-7; tentative D call: TRBD1 (5 bases). The CDR3 spans 13 residues. V was cut by 2 bases and J by 4 bases, with 9 bases left in between. The germline CDR1 and CDR2 sequences are SGHVS and FQNEAQ. As DNA, the CDR3 is TGTGCCAGCAGCTTAATTGACAGATACGAGCAGTACTTC. This codes for CASSLIDRYEQYF.

This sequence joins TRBV7-6 and TRBJ2-3; 8 positions agree with TRBD2. The CDR3 is 14 amino acids. With 5 bases clipped from V and 3 bases from J, the junction kept 4 bases outside the gene matches. In germline, CDR1 is SGHVS, CDR2 FNYEAQ. The CDR3 reads CASSRGGGTDTQYF. CDR3 DNA sequence: TGTGCCAGCAGCCGGGGGGGAGGGACAGATACGCAGTATTTT. The full variable domain, rest sourced from reference TRBV7-6 and TRBJ2-3, is GAGVSQSPRYKVTKRGQDVALRCDPISGHVSLYWYRQALGQGPEFLTYFNYEAQQDKSGLPNDRFSAERPEGSISTLTIQRTEQRDSAMYRCASSRGGGTDTQYFGPGTRLTVL.

The rearrangement uses TRBV18 and TRBJ1-1; D is possibly TRBD1 (6 bases). Germline V gene data show CDR1 as KGHSH and CDR2 as LQKENI. The CDR3 runs 14 residues. V was clipped by 6 bases and J by 4 bases, with 15 bases between them. The CDR3 sequence: CASSPHRESTEAFF. DNA of the CDR3: TGTGCCAGCTCGCCTCACAGGGAAAGCACTGAAGCTTTCTTT. The full variable domain, rest sourced from reference TRBV18 and TRBJ1-1, is NAGVMQNPRHLVRRRGQEARLRCSPMKGHSHVYWYRQLPEEGLKFMVYLQKENIIDESGMPKERFSAEFPKEGPSILRIQQVVRGDSAAYFCASSPHRESTEAFFGQGTRLTVV.

This rearrangement joins TRBV27 to TRBJ2-7, with D perhaps TRBD2 (5 bases). The CDR3 is 12 amino acids. CDR1 and CDR2 (germline): MNHEY, SMNVEV (reference sequence). V was trimmed by 3 bases and J by 9 bases, leaving 12 bases between them. The CDR3 loop reads CASSFRGTRQYF. The CDR3 bases are TGTGCCAGCAGTTTCCGGGGAACACGGCAGTACTTC.

This rearrangement joins TRBV10-3 to TRBJ2-7; TRBD2 matches 7 bases. V trimming: 11 bases; J trimming: 0 bases; junction bases outside the gene matches: 4. Germline assignment: CDR1 ENHRY and CDR2 SYGVKD. The CDR3 totals 12 residues. The CDR3 loop is CASSGSSYEQYF. The CDR3 coding sequence is TGTGCCTCTAGCGGAAGCTCCTACGAGCAGTACTTC.

The chain couples TRBV4-3 to TRBJ2-3, with a possible D match to TRBD2 (5 bases). Per germline, CDR1 LGHNA and CDR2 YSLEER. Trimming pared 0 bases from V and 4 bases from J, leaving 20 bases between. The length of the CDR3 is 18 residues. The CDR3, as DNA: TGCGCCAGCAGCCAAGAAGGAACGACGGGAACAGTCGCAGATACGCAGTATTTT. Translating gives CASSQEGTTGTVADTQYF.

The chain uses TRBV7-8 and TRBJ1-2, with 8 bases fitting TRBD1. This CDR3 spans 13 amino acids. Germline trimming cut 4 bases from V and 3 bases from J; bases unmatched to any gene: 1. CDR1 is SGHVS and CDR2 is FQNEAQ in the germline V gene. CDR3 bases: TGTGCCAGCAGCTCGACAGGGGACTATGGCTACACCTTC. This translates into CASSSTGDYGYTF.

For the CDR3, the DNA is TGTGCCAGCAGCTTAGGCCCAAGGTTCCAGGGGCGAAGCTCCTACGAGCAGTACTTC. Translated: CASSLGPRFQGRSSYEQYF. This sequence joins TRBV7-8 and TRBJ2-7, with D possibly TRBD1 on 6 matching bases. With 1 base removed from V and 0 bases from J, the gap between germline ends came to 22 bases. CDR1 SGHVS and CDR2 FQNEAQ come from the germline V gene. The CDR3 loop spans 19 amino acids.

The chain has TRBV28 and TRBJ2-7; D perhaps matches TRBD2 (6 bases). CDR1 is MDHEN and CDR2 is SYDVKM in the germline V gene. The CDR3 contains 17 residues. Between the trimmed V and J ends, which lost 6 bases and 3 bases, there was a span of 24 bases. In DNA, the CDR3 is TGTGCCAGCAGGGTCCTCTCATATAGCGGTGATAGCTACGAGCAGTACTTC. Protein sequence: CASRVLSYSGDSYEQYF.

This chain joins TRBV7-9 and TRBJ2-7; TRBD1 aligns across 7 bases. The V segment lost 3 bases and the J segment 5 bases; nucleotides outside the gene matches: 4. CDR3 length equals 13 residues. The V gene's germline CDR1 is SEHNR and CDR2 FQNEAQ (reference sequence). The CDR3 nucleotides read TGTGCCAGCAGCTTTCAGGGGGTCAACGAGCAGTACTTC. It encodes CASSFQGVNEQYF.

The chain links TRBV5-4 to TRBJ2-7; TRBD2 agrees at 10 bases. The V gene's germline CDR1 is SGHNT and CDR2 YYREEE (reference sequence). This CDR3 comprises 15 residues. Trimming at V came to 2 bases and at J to 5 bases, leaving 7 bases not matched to a gene. The CDR3 DNA reads TGTGCCAGCAGCTTTCCTAGCGGGAGTTCTAACGAGCAGTACTTC. Its protein is CASSFPSGSSNEQYF.

V and J are TRBV2 and TRBJ2-1; D unresolved. V was trimmed by 0 bases and J by 9 bases, leaving 3 bases between them. The CDR3 has 11 amino acids. The germline gives CDR1 SNHLY, CDR2 FYNNEI. CDR3 amino acids: CASSEASEQFF. The CDR3 DNA sequence: TGTGCCAGCAGTGAAGCGAGTGAGCAGTTCTTC.

V gene TRBV9 combines with J gene TRBJ1-1; D uncertain. V was clipped by 0 bases and J by 5 bases, with 14 bases between them. Looked up from germline, CDR1 is SGDLS and CDR2 is YYNGEE. The length of the CDR3 is 15 residues. In nucleotides, the CDR3 is TGTGCCAGCAGCGTAGCTACGACGGCGGCTACTGAAGCTTTCTTT. It codes for CASSVATTAATEAFF.

Here the CDR3 reads CAIAQGNQPQHF. For the CDR3, the DNA is TGTGCCATCGCACAGGGGAATCAGCCCCAGCATTTT. The V gene is TRBV11-2, the J gene TRBJ1-5, with 7 positions matching TRBD1. Germline trimming cut 10 bases from V and 4 bases from J; bases unmatched to any gene: 4. The CDR3 is 12 residues long. The germline V gene encodes CDR1 SGHAT and CDR2 FQNNGV. Drawing the rest from reference TRBV11-2 and TRBJ1-5, the complete variable domain is EAGVAQSPRYKIIEKRQSVAFWCNPISGHATLYWYQQILGQGPKLLIQFQNNGVVDDSQLPKDRFSAERLKGVDSTLKIQPAKLEDSAVYLCAIAQGNQPQHFGDGTRLSIL.

The chain is built from TRBV2 and TRBJ1-1; TRBD1 matches 8 bases. V was pared by 1 base and J by 0 bases, with 7 bases of the junction left unmatched. In germline, CDR1 is SNHLY, CDR2 FYNNEI. This CDR3 has 17 amino acids. CDR3 in amino acids: CASSEDVRDRLNTEAFF. DNA of the CDR3: TGTGCCAGCAGTGAAGACGTCCGGGACAGGCTGAACACTGAAGCTTTCTTT.

This chain connects TRBV18 to TRBJ1-4; 9 bases agree with TRBD1. This CDR3 comprises 17 residues. J lost 3 bases, V lost 0 bases, and 5 bases had no gene match. CDR1 and CDR2 from the germline V gene are KGHSH and LQKENI. The CDR3 sequence is CASSPPGQGSANEKLFF. The CDR3 DNA is TGTGCCAGCTCACCACCGGGACAGGGCTCGGCTAATGAAAAACTGTTTTTT. Full variable domain (outside the CDR3, taken from reference TRBV18 and TRBJ1-4): NAGVMQNPRHLVRRRGQEARLRCSPMKGHSHVYWYRQLPEEGLKFMVYLQKENIIDESGMPKERFSAEFPKEGPSILRIQQVVRGDSAAYFCASSPPGQGSANEKLFFGSGTQLSVL.

The chain links TRBV15 to TRBJ2-1, with D possibly being TRBD2 (6 bases). The CDR3 totals 19 residues. Germline V CDR1 and CDR2: LNHNV, YYDKDF (reference sequence). V was cut by 2 bases and J by 0 bases, with 20 bases left in between. This CDR3 is CATSRTMRTLGGSYNEQFF. CDR3 nucleotides: TGTGCCACCAGCAGAACCATGAGGACTCTGGGGGGCTCCTACAATGAGCAGTTCTTC.

The rearrangement uses TRBV28 and TRBJ1-4, with D perhaps matching TRBD1 (5 bases). The CDR3 is made up of 13 amino acids. V was cut by 3 bases and J by 9 bases, with 11 bases left in between. The germline gives CDR1 MDHEN, CDR2 SYDVKM. CDR3 in DNA: TGTGCCAGCAGTTTGGGACTCGCTCAAAAACTGTTTTTT. Protein sequence: CASSLGLAQKLFF.

The V call is TRBV7-2, the J call TRBJ1-3; D is unclear. Looked up from germline, CDR1 is SGHTA and CDR2 is FQGNSA. This CDR3 has 16 residues. Trimming took off 0 bases at V and 0 bases at J, with 9 bases between the two ends. CDR3 DNA sequence: TGTGCCAGCAGCTTAGCAGCGGTTAGCTCTGGAAACACCATATATTTT. It is translated as CASSLAAVSSGNTIYF.

The chain combines TRBV19 with TRBJ1-5; D ambiguous. This CDR3 has 19 amino acids. V was clipped by 3 bases and J by 2 bases, with 23 bases between them. Germline V CDR1 and CDR2: LNHDA, SQIVND (reference sequence). The CDR3 here is CASSIYARPQIQRNQPQHF. The DNA for the CDR3 is TGTGCCAGTAGTATCTATGCCAGGCCCCAAATCCAACGCAATCAGCCCCAGCATTTT.

J is TRBJ2-1 and V is TRBV11-2, with 9 nucleotides matching TRBD1. This CDR3 is built from 17 residues. V lost 4 bases and J lost 3; bases outside the gene matches: 10. In germline, CDR1 is SGHAT, CDR2 FQNNGV. The CDR3 reads CASSSYSQGAIYNEQFF. CDR3 in DNA: TGTGCCAGCAGCTCCTACTCACAGGGGGCGATCTACAATGAGCAGTTCTTC.

The V gene is TRBV12-5, the J gene TRBJ2-5; the match to TRBD2 covers 14 bases. The CDR3 runs 18 residues. The V gene's germline CDR1 is LGHNT and CDR2 FRNRAP. Germline trimming cut 0 bases from V and 4 bases from J; bases unmatched to any gene: 7. CDR3: CASGLVLGTSGSLETQYF. The CDR3 DNA follows: TGTGCTAGTGGTTTGGTACTGGGGACTAGCGGGAGTCTAGAGACCCAGTACTTC.

CDR3 sequence reads: CASSQAGTGNEQFF. CDR3 DNA sequence: TGCGCCAGCAGCCAAGCCGGGACAGGGAACGAGCAGTTCTTC. The chain links TRBV4-3 to TRBJ2-1; 9 positions agree with TRBD1. CDR1 and CDR2 (germline): LGHNA, YSLEER. With V trimmed by 1 base and J by 10 bases, 5 bases remained unmatched. This CDR3 region has 14 residues.

The chain uses TRBV29-1 and TRBJ1-2; D unresolved. V lost 0 bases, J lost 2 bases, and 7 bases lay in between. From germline, CDR1 is SQVTM and CDR2 ANQGSEA. The length of the CDR3 is 13 residues. This chain's CDR3 is CSVEDGQNYGYTF. The CDR3 DNA sequence: TGCAGCGTTGAAGATGGGCAGAACTATGGCTACACCTTC.

This chain connects TRBV6-1 to TRBJ2-1; maybe TRBD2 (5 bases). Per germline, CDR1 MNHNS and CDR2 SASEGT. CDR3 length equals 13 residues. V lost 8 bases, J lost 4 bases, and 12 bases lay in between. The CDR3 region has the DNA TGTGCCAGCGGGATTGGGAGTTACAATGAGCAGTTCTTC. Translated: CASGIGSYNEQFF.

The V call is TRBV6-6, the J call TRBJ1-1; no reliable D call. CDR1 and CDR2 from the germline V gene are MNHNY and SVGAGI (reference sequence). Trimming removed 2 bases from V and 6 bases from J, with 10 bases in between. The CDR3 covers 13 residues. DNA for the CDR3: TGTGCCAGCAGTTACCCGGATGGAGCTGAAGCTTTCTTT. Translated, it gives CASSYPDGAEAFF.